The clone carrying this TCR beta chain has only a few counts. At one end the junction does not follow the germline gene, possibly because of a read error. Unsorted whole blood supplied the RNA, and germline DNA was extracted too. This specimen comes from a study of tumor-infiltrating lymphocytes in primary liver carcinoma. Germline CDR1 LGHNA, CDR2 YNFKEQ. The CDR3 consists of 15 residues. Synthesis of TCR beta cDNA was carried out from 500 ng total RNA with a constant-region primer. Three nested multiplex PCR rounds of slightly modified ARM-PCR generated TCR beta libraries. Each of the first two PCR rounds ran approximately 11 cycles with TRBV1-TRBV30 forward and C-beta reverse primers. TCRdb reprocessed the multiplex PCR reads with MiXCR, giving one entry per CDR3 protein. In the table there are some 190,000 distinct CDR3 sequences, 50% to 75% of which are singletons.

This receptor was taken from a man aged 40-55 years with primary liver carcinoma and hepatitis B virus infection. V usage is TRBV4-2 and J usage is TRBJ2-1; 10 bases line up with TRBD2. Sequences were obtained from peripheral blood. In DNA form, the CDR3 reads TGTGCCAGTAGCCGCTCGGGACTAGCGATAGATGAGCAGTTCTTC. Its translation: CASSRSGLAIDEQFF.